Below, 21 T cell receptor beta chains from the same sample are listed, as sequenced in a study of blood T cells in healthy people across ages. A sample-barcoded 5' primer and a J-beta primer mix were used in a second PCR of about 6 to 11 cycles. TCRdb reprocessed the 5' RACE reads via MiXCR and lists one record per CDR3 protein. Of some 760,000 distinct CDR3 sequences listed, about 25% are singletons. These data also featured in a second study, about T cells of mothers and their children.

Sample: blood. These receptors all stem from a boy between 10 and 17 years old in good health.

This clonotype was detected a few times. The J gene is TRBJ2-3, the V gene TRBV20-1; D not resolved. The germline CDR1 and CDR2 sequences are DFQATT and SNEGSKA (reference sequence). V lost 1 base and J 4 bases, leaving 9 bases between the germline ends. The CDR3 has 13 residues. The CDR3 reads CSARVTMADTQYF. The CDR3 nucleotides read TGCAGTGCTAGAGTGACGATGGCAGATACGCAGTATTTT.

The rearrangement links TRBV10-3 to TRBJ2-1; TRBD2 matches 8 bases. The J segment lost 5 bases and the V segment lost 10 bases, leaving 10 bases of the junction unmatched. The CDR3 is 14 residues long. CDR1 and CDR2 (germline): ENHRY, SYGVKD. This CDR3 reads CATREGGTHNEQFF. As DNA, the CDR3 is TGTGCCACCCGGGAGGGAGGGACGCACAATGAGCAGTTCTTC.

The genes are TRBV15 and TRBJ2-5, with D possibly matching TRBD1 (6 bases). Trimming took off 1 base at V and 5 bases at J, with 8 bases between the two ends. The CDR3 is made up of 13 amino acids. Germline CDR1 reads LNHNV; CDR2 reads YYDKDF (reference sequence). DNA of the CDR3: TGTGCCACCAGCAGAGGTCAGGGGGAGACCCAGTACTTC. The encoded protein is CATSRGQGETQYF.

CDR3 loop: CASSLGSTGGLDEQFF. CDR3 coding DNA: TGTGCCAGCAGCTTAGGGTCTACAGGGGGCCTCGATGAGCAGTTCTTC. The rearrangement links TRBV13 to TRBJ2-1; 9 nucleotides match TRBD1. Germline CDR1 is PRHDT and CDR2 is FYEKMQ (reference sequence). The CDR3 spans 16 residues. The J segment lost 8 bases and the V segment lost 0 bases, leaving 8 bases of the junction unmatched.

The chain joins TRBV15 to TRBJ1-2; D is undetermined. This CDR3 has 12 amino acids. V was cut by 5 bases and J by 7 bases, with 11 bases left in between. CDR1 is LNHNV and CDR2 is YYDKDF in the germline V gene (reference sequence). CDR3 coding DNA: TGTGCCACCAGCGGCGCTGTTTCTGGCTACACCTTC. This translates into CATSGAVSGYTF. The variable domain in full, with the rest retrieved from reference TRBV15 and TRBJ1-2, is DAMVIQNPRYQVTQFGKPVTLSCSQTLNHNVMYWYQQKSSQAPKLLFHYYDKDFNNEADTPDNFQSRRPNTSFCFLDIRSPGLGDTAMYLCATSGAVSGYTFGSGTRLTVV.

V gene TRBV20-1 combines with J gene TRBJ2-3, with a tentative D call TRBD2 (5 bases). The V end was cut by 6 bases, the J end by 3 bases, with 31 bases between. Germline CDR1 is DFQATT and CDR2 is SNEGSKA (reference sequence). The CDR3 is 19 residues long. This chain's CDR3 is CSARLAWAPNLDFTDTQYF. CDR3 in DNA: TGCAGTGCCAGGCTCGCTTGGGCCCCTAACTTGGACTTTACAGATACGCAGTATTTT.

This chain connects TRBV10-3 to TRBJ1-2; no clear D gene. The CDR3 has 16 amino acids. V lost 3 bases to trimming and J lost 4 bases, with 18 bases between them. Germline V gene sequence: CDR1 ENHRY, CDR2 SYGVKD. CDR3 coding DNA: TGTGCCATCAGTGACTTTGTGGGGATTCGTTTCTATGGCTACACCTTC. This translates into CAISDFVGIRFYGYTF.

J is TRBJ2-3 and V is TRBV20-1; no definite D call. The V end was cut by 3 bases, the J end by 3 bases, with 16 bases between. The V gene's germline CDR1 is DFQATT and CDR2 SNEGSKA (reference sequence). CDR3 length equals 15 residues. CDR3 in amino acids: CSASRLPLITDTQYF. The CDR3 coding sequence is TGCAGTGCTAGTAGGTTACCCCTCATTACAGATACGCAGTATTTT.

CDR3: CASGAGNQPQHF. CDR3 DNA: TGTGCCAGCGGGGCAGGCAATCAGCCCCAGCATTTT. The rearrangement joins TRBV7-9 to TRBJ1-5, with TRBD1 as a possible D gene (5 bases). V lost 8 bases to trimming and J lost 2 bases, with 7 bases between them. Germline assignment: CDR1 SEHNR and CDR2 FQNEAQ (reference sequence). The CDR3 covers 12 residues.

This clonotype was detected only a few times. J is TRBJ2-1 and V is TRBV27, with 8 bases identical to TRBD1. With 6 bases clipped from V and 5 bases from J, the junction kept 6 bases outside the gene matches. The length of the CDR3 is 14 residues. Germline V gene sequence: CDR1 MNHEY, CDR2 SMNVEV (reference sequence). The CDR3 protein is CASSPQGADNEQFF. The CDR3 nucleotides read TGTGCCAGCAGCCCTCAGGGGGCGGACAATGAGCAGTTCTTC.

This chain joins TRBV12-3 or TRBV12-4 and TRBJ2-7; no firm D call. The CDR3 spans 13 residues. Trimming took off 8 bases at V and 4 bases at J, with 15 bases between the two ends. DNA for the CDR3: TGTGCCAGCGGCCCCGATTCTTTTTACGAGCAGTACTTC. Its protein product is CASGPDSFYEQYF.

The rearrangement joins TRBV3-1 to TRBJ2-1, with 7 bases that match TRBD2. CDR3 size: 13 residues. The V gene's germline CDR1 is LGHDT and CDR2 YNNKEL (reference sequence). Unmatched junction bases numbered 7, after V lost 4 bases and J lost 10 bases. In DNA, the CDR3 is TGTGCCAGCAGCCTGGGGACTAAAGGCGAGCAGTTCTTC. Encoded protein: CASSLGTKGEQFF.

In DNA, the CDR3 is TGCAGCGCCACGCCTCAATTACAAGCCAAAAACATTCAGTACTTC. Translation: CSATPQLQAKNIQYF. The chain couples TRBV29-1 to TRBJ2-4; D remains unclear. Germline CDR1 reads SQVTM; CDR2 reads ANQGSEA. CDR3 length equals 15 residues. V lost 7 bases and J lost 0, with 16 bases in between. The whole variable domain, filled in from reference TRBV29-1 and TRBJ2-4, reads SAVISQKPSRDICQRGTSLTIQCQVDSQVTMMFWYRQQPGQSLTLIATANQGSEATYESGFVIDKFPISRPNLTFSTLTVSNMSPEDSSIYLCSATPQLQAKNIQYFGAGTRLSVL.

The rearrangement joins TRBV7-3 to TRBJ2-3, with D tentatively TRBD1 or TRBD2 (5 bases each). This CDR3 is built from 14 residues. Germline CDR1 and CDR2: SGHTA and FQGTGA. Trimming stripped 6 bases from V and 15 bases from J, with 25 bases between. The CDR3 DNA reads TGTGCCAGCAGTTCCACGGGGTGGGACGACGCAGTTTATTTT. Translated, it gives CASSSTGWDDAVYF.

V is TRBV28 and J is TRBJ2-5; D possibly corresponds to TRBD1 (5 bases). Near its end, the DNA agrees better with TRBJ2-1, so the J call may be wrong. CDR3 size: 14 residues. CDR1 is MDHEN, CDR2 SYDVKM, per germline. For the CDR3, the DNA is TGTGCCAGCAGTCGAACAGGTTCCCGCAATGAGCAGTTCTTC. It is translated as CASSRTGSRNEQFF.

The chain recombines TRBV15 with TRBJ2-5; D gene unclear. The CDR3 runs to 12 residues. CDR1 and CDR2 (germline): LNHNV, YYDKDF (reference sequence). V dropped 3 bases and J dropped 5 bases, with 7 bases sitting between them. The CDR3 loop reads CATSRDGETQYF. The DNA for the CDR3 is TGTGCCACCAGCAGGGACGGGGAGACCCAGTACTTC. Complete variable domain (other parts from reference TRBV15 and TRBJ2-5): DAMVIQNPRYQVTQFGKPVTLSCSQTLNHNVMYWYQQKSSQAPKLLFHYYDKDFNNEADTPDNFQSRRPNTSFCFLDIRSPGLGDTAMYLCATSRDGETQYFGPGTRLLVL.

The genes are TRBV28 and TRBJ2-5, with a weak D call TRBD2 (5 bases). In germline, CDR1 is MDHEN, CDR2 SYDVKM. Between the trimmed V and J ends, which lost 7 bases and 3 bases, there was a span of 18 bases. The length of the CDR3 is 15 residues. This CDR3 is CASTPITAEEETQYF. The CDR3 DNA follows: TGTGCCAGCACCCCAATAACCGCGGAGGAAGAGACCCAGTACTTC.

This clonotype came up once. The V and J genes are TRBV12-3 or TRBV12-4 and TRBJ1-1; maybe TRBD1 (5 bases). Trimming took off 0 bases at V and 6 bases at J, with 17 bases between the two ends. The length of the CDR3 is 16 residues. CDR3 sequence reads: CASSLAVVRETPEAFF. DNA for the CDR3: TGTGCCAGCAGTTTAGCGGTGGTCAGGGAGACCCCTGAAGCTTTCTTT.

The genes are TRBV11-3 and TRBJ2-2, with 8 bases that match TRBD2. The germline gives CDR1 SGHNT, CDR2 YENEEA. CDR3 length: 16 amino acids. V shed 3 bases, J shed 6 bases, and the junction held 9 bases outside the gene matches. The CDR3 protein is CASSLLAGGSSGELFF. In DNA form, the CDR3 reads TGTGCCAGCAGCTTGTTGGCGGGGGGATCTTCCGGGGAGCTGTTTTTT.

This clonotype was counted a few times. This CDR3 is CASSVMSGNIQYF. The CDR3 region has the DNA TGTGCCAGCAGCGTAATGAGCGGAAACATTCAGTACTTC. The gene calls are TRBV9 and TRBJ2-4; a possible D gene is TRBD2 (5 bases). The CDR3 spans 13 residues. Trimming stripped 1 base from V and 6 bases from J, with 8 bases between. CDR1 is SGDLS and CDR2 is YYNGEE in the germline V gene.

A few counts support this clonotype. The CDR3 nucleotides read TGTGCCAGCAGTTTAGCGGGACTAGTCTCTGCAGATACGCAGTATTTT. This translates into CASSLAGLVSADTQYF. The chain employs TRBV28 and TRBJ2-3; 8 bases line up with TRBD2. CDR1 MDHEN and CDR2 SYDVKM come from the germline V gene. The V gene end was trimmed by 2 bases and the J gene end by 4 bases; junction bases not matched to a gene: 8. The CDR3 runs 16 residues.